This TCR beta chain emerged from a study of vaccination and CD4 T cells after COVID-19. Study-wide context: Every culture used as a control got a CEFX pool, an HIV-1 Nef pool, or no peptide.

CD4+ T cells that had been cultured provided DNA sequenced with the Oncomine TCR Beta short-read assay. TCRdb reanalysed the PCR reads using MiXCR and keeps one entry per CDR3 protein. The sample holds about 7,700 distinct CDR3 sequences, roughly 60% seen once. Study-level findings and limits: Reactive clone data from convalescent patients indicated a median of approximately 90% appearing only post-vaccination. Median SARS-CoV-2-reactive clonotype numbers rose nonsignificantly, about 20 to 38.

Worth noting for this clonotype: Its antigen is not known.

Treatment here: approximately nine-day PBMC culture with coronavirus spike peptide pools or control peptides (ViraFEST assay). Following expansion of antigen-specific T cells with peptide pools, ViraFEST then sequenced TCRs. This CDR3 region has 18 residues. Germline V lookup: CDR1 SGHTA, CDR2 FQGNSA. V was pared by 6 bases and J by 2 bases, with 14 bases of the junction left unmatched. Sequencing used CD4+ T cells from blood, cultured in vitro. The TCR was taken from a human donor who had recovered from COVID-19. The chain combines TRBV7-2 with TRBJ2-1, with 9 positions matching TRBD2. The CDR3 coding sequence is TGTGCCAGCAGTTCAAGCGGGGGGCCAAGACTAACCTACAATGAGCAGTTCTTC. It yields the protein CASSSSGGPRLTYNEQFF.